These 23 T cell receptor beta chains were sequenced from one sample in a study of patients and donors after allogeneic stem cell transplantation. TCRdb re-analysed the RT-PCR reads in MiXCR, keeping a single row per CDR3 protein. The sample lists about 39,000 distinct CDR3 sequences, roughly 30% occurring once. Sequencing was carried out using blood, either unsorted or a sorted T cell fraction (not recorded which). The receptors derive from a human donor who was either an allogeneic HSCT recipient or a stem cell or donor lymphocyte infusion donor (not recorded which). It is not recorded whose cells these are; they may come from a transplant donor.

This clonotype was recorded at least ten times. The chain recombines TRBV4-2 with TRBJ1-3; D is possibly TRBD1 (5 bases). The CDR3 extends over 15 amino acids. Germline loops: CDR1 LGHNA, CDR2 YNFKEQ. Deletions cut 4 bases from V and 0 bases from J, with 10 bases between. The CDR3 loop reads CASSRPGPSGNTIYF. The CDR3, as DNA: TGTGCCAGCAGCCGTCCGGGACCCTCTGGAAACACCATATATTTT.

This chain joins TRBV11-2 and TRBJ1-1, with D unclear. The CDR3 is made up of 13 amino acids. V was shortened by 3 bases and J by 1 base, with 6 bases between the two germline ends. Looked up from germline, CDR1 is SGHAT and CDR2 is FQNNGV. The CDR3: CASSLSPNTEAFF. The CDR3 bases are TGTGCCAGCAGCTTGAGCCCGAACACTGAAGCTTTCTTT.

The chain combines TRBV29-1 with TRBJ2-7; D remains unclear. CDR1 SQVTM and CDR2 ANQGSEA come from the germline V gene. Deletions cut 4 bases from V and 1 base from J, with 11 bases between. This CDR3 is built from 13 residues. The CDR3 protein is CSVVIVKSYEQYF. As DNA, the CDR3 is TGCAGCGTTGTAATAGTCAAATCCTACGAGCAGTACTTC.

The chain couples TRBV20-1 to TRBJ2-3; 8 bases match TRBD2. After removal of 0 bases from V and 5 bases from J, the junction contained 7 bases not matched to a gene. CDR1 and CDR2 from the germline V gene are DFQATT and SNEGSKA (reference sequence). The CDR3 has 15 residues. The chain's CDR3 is CSARDRWLAGDTQYF. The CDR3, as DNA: TGCAGTGCTAGAGATCGATGGCTAGCGGGAGATACGCAGTATTTT.

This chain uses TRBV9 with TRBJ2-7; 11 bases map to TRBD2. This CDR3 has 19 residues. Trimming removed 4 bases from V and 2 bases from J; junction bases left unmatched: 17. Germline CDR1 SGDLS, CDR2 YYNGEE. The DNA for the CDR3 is TGTGCCAGCAGCCCCCCTCATGAACTGTTAGCGGGAGGGCCCTACGAGCAGTACTTC. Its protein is CASSPPHELLAGGPYEQYF.

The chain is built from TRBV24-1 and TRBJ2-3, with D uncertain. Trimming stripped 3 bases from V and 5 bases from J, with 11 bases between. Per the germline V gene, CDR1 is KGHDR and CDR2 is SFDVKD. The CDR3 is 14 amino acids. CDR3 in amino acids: CATSDPHSGDTQYF. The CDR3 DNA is TGTGCCACCAGTGATCCCCACTCGGGAGATACGCAGTATTTT.

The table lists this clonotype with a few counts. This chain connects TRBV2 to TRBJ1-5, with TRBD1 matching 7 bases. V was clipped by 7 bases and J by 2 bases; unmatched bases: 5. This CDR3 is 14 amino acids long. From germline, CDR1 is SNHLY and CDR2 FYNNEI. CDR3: CASKPTGGNQPQHF. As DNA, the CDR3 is TGTGCCAGCAAACCCACAGGGGGCAATCAGCCCCAGCATTTT.

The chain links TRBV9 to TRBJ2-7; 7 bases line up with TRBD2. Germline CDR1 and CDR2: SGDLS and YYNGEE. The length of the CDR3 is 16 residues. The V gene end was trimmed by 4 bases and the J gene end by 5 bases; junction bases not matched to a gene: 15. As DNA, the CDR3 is TGTGCCAGCAGCCCCCGTGGCGGGAGTCACGGCAACGAGCAGTACTTC. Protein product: CASSPRGGSHGNEQYF.

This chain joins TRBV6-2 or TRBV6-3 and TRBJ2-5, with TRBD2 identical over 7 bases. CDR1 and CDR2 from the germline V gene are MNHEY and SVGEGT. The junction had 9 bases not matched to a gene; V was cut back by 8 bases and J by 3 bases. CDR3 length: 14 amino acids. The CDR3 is CASGERGGEETQYF. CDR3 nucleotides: TGTGCCAGCGGCGAACGGGGAGGGGAAGAGACCCAGTACTTC.

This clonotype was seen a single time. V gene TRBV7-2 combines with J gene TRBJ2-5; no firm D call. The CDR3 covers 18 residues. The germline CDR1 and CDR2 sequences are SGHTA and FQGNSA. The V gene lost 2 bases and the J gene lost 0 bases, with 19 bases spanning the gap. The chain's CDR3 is CASSLIEGVGLYQETQYF. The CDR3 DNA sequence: TGTGCCAGCAGCTTAATTGAAGGTGTCGGGTTGTACCAAGAGACCCAGTACTTC.

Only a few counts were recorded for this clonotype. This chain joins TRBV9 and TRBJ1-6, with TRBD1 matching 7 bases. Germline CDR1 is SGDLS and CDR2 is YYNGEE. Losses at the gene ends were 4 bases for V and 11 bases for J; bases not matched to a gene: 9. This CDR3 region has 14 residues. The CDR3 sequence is CASSSRQGFAPLHF. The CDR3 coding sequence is TGTGCCAGCAGCTCCAGACAGGGTTTTGCACCCCTCCACTTT.

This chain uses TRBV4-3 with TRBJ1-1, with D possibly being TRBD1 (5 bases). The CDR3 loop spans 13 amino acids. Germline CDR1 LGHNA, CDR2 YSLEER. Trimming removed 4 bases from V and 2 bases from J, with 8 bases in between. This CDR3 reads CASSRDRNTEAFF. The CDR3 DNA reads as TGCGCCAGCAGCCGGGACCGCAACACTGAAGCTTTCTTT.

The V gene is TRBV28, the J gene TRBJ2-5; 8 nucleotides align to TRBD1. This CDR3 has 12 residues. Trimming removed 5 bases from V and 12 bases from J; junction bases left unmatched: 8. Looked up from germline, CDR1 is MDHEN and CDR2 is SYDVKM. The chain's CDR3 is CASSQRTGPKYF. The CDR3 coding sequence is TGTGCCAGCAGTCAAAGGACAGGGCCTAAGTACTTC.

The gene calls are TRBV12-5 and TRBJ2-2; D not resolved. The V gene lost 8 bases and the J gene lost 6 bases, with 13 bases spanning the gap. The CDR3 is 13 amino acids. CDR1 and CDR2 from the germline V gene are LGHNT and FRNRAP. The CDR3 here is CASNGDGAGELFF. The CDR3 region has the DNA TGTGCTAGTAACGGAGATGGGGCCGGGGAGCTGTTTTTT.

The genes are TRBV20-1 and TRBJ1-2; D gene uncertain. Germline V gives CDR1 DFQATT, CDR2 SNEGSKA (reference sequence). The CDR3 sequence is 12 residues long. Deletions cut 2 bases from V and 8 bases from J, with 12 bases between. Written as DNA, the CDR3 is TGCAGTGCTAGACGCTCGGGCGCGGGCTACACCTTC. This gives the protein CSARRSGAGYTF.

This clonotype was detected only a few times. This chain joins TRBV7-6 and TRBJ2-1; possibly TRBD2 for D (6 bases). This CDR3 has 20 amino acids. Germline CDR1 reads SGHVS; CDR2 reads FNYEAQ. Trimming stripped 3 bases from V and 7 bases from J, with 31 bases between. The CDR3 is CASSLTGTYSLEEGQNEQFF. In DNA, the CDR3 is TGTGCCAGCAGCTTGACCGGGACTTATTCACTAGAGGAGGGCCAGAATGAGCAGTTCTTC.

CDR3 region: CASSPTSGARTGELFF. As DNA, the CDR3 is TGTGCCAGCTCACCAACTAGCGGGGCTCGCACCGGGGAGCTGTTTTTT. The chain couples TRBV18 to TRBJ2-2; 10 bases fit TRBD2. CDR1 is KGHSH, CDR2 LQKENI, per germline. V dropped 2 bases and J dropped 4; count of bases not matched to a gene: 4. This CDR3 has 16 amino acids.

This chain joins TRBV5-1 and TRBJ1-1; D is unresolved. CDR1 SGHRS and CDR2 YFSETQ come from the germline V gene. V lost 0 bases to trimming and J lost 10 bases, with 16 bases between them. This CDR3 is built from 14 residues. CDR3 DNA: TGCGCCAGCAGCTTGGAGTCTCCTTTAAGGCGAGCTTTCTTT. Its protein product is CASSLESPLRRAFF.

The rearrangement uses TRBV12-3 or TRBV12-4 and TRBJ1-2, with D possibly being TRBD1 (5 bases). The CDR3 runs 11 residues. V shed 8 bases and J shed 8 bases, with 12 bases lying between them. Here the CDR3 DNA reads TGTGCCAGCCTTACGGGGGACGGCTACACCTTC. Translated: CASLTGDGYTF.

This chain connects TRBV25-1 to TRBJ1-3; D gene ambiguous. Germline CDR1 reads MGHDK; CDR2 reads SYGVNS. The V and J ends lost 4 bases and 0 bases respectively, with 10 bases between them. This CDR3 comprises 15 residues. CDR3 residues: CASSVDGYSGNTIYF. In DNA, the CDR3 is TGTGCCAGCAGTGTAGACGGCTACTCTGGAAACACCATATATTTT.

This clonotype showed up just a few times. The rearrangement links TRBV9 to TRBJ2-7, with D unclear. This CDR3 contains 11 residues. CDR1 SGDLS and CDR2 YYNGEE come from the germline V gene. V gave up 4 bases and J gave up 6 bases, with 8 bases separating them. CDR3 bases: TGTGCCAGCAGCCTCACTGGCGAGCAGTACTTC. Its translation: CASSLTGEQYF.

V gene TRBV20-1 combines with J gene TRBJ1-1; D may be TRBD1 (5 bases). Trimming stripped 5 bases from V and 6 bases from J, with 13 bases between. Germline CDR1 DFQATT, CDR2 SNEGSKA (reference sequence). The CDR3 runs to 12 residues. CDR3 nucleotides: TGCAGTGCTGGGGGACGTCGGGCTGAAGCTTTCTTT. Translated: CSAGGRRAEAFF.

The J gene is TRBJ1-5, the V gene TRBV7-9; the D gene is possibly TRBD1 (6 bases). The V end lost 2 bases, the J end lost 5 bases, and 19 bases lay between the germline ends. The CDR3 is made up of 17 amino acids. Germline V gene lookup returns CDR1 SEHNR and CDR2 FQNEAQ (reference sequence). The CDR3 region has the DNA TGTGCCAGCAGCTTAAAGGGCGTAGGCCAGGGGTATCAGCCCCAGCATTTT. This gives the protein CASSLKGVGQGYQPQHF. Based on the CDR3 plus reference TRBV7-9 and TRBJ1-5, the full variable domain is DTGVSQNPRHKITKRGQNVTFRCDPISEHNRLYWYRQTLGQGPEFLTYFQNEAQLEKSRLLSDRFSAERPKGSFSTLEIQRTEQGDSAMYLCASSLKGVGQGYQPQHFGDGTRLSIL.